Below are 30 T cell receptor beta chains sequenced from a single sample in a study of blood T cells in healthy people across ages. A second PCR, run for roughly 7 to 11 cycles, used a sample-barcoded 5' primer plus a J-beta primer mix. MiXCR, run by TCRdb on the 5' RACE reads, gives a single entry per CDR3 protein. Here the sample spans 650,000 to 1,000,000 distinct CDR3 sequences, 46% being singletons. Sequenced input: blood. Receptor source: a man older than 75 in good health.

The chain carries TRBV3-1 and TRBJ2-1; perhaps TRBD2 as D (6 bases). CDR3 size: 16 residues. Germline assignment: CDR1 LGHDT and CDR2 YNNKEL (reference sequence). V lost 4 bases and J lost 3, with 16 bases in between. Here the CDR3 DNA reads TGTGCCAGCAGCCCCGCCCAGGGACTCTACTACAATGAGCAGTTCTTC. This translates into CASSPAQGLYYNEQFF.

This clonotype occurred a few times. The chain is built from TRBV4-3 and TRBJ1-4; 8 bases fit TRBD1. Unmatched junction bases numbered 6, after V lost 1 base and J lost 8 bases. The CDR3 has 15 residues. Per germline, CDR1 LGHNA and CDR2 YSLEER. The CDR3 DNA reads TGCGCCAGCAGCCAAGGTGGGACAGGTCGGGAAAAACTGTTTTTT. Protein: CASSQGGTGREKLFF.

This rearrangement joins TRBV15 to TRBJ2-5; 7 nucleotides match TRBD1. The V gene end was trimmed by 0 bases and the J gene end by 0 bases; junction bases not matched to a gene: 1. The CDR3 extends over 15 amino acids. Looked up from germline, CDR1 is LNHNV and CDR2 is YYDKDF (reference sequence). This chain's CDR3 is CATSRDRGYQETQYF. CDR3 DNA sequence: TGTGCCACCAGCAGAGACAGGGGGTACCAAGAGACCCAGTACTTC. Full variable domain (missing parts from reference TRBV15 and TRBJ2-5): DAMVIQNPRYQVTQFGKPVTLSCSQTLNHNVMYWYQQKSSQAPKLLFHYYDKDFNNEADTPDNFQSRRPNTSFCFLDIRSPGLGDTAMYLCATSRDRGYQETQYFGPGTRLLVL.

This chain uses TRBV29-1 with TRBJ1-1; D uncertain. This CDR3 region has 13 residues. Germline values: CDR1 SQVTM, CDR2 ANQGSEA. The ends were cut back, 7 bases at V and 1 base at J, with 13 bases in the middle. The CDR3 sequence is CSARVLGNTEAFF. The CDR3 region has the DNA TGCAGCGCCCGGGTTCTGGGGAACACTGAAGCTTTCTTT. Full variable domain (missing parts from reference TRBV29-1 and TRBJ1-1): SAVISQKPSRDICQRGTSLTIQCQVDSQVTMMFWYRQQPGQSLTLIATANQGSEATYESGFVIDKFPISRPNLTFSTLTVSNMSPEDSSIYLCSARVLGNTEAFFGQGTRLTVV.

CDR3 sequence: CATRAGADADTQYF. The CDR3, as DNA: TGTGCCACGAGAGCGGGAGCTGATGCAGATACGCAGTATTTT. The rearrangement joins TRBV2 to TRBJ2-3, with 8 bases lining up with TRBD2. This CDR3 has 14 amino acids. Germline lookup yields CDR1 SNHLY and CDR2 FYNNEI. Trimming removed 10 bases from V and 4 bases from J; junction bases left unmatched: 10.

This clonotype was counted at least ten times. The J gene is TRBJ2-7, the V gene TRBV29-1; D not certain. Trimming took 6 bases from V and 6 from J, leaving 12 bases between them. The CDR3 is 11 amino acids. Looked up from germline, CDR1 is SQVTM and CDR2 is ANQGSEA. The CDR3 loop reads CSVVSVVEQYF. CDR3 nucleotides: TGCAGCGTAGTATCAGTGGTCGAGCAGTACTTC.

The chain combines TRBV29-1 with TRBJ2-5; D gene ambiguous. This CDR3 spans 13 amino acids. Germline V CDR1 and CDR2: SQVTM, ANQGSEA. Trimming removed 1 base from V and 4 bases from J, with 10 bases in between. The CDR3 sequence is CSVEVVSRETQYF. The CDR3 coding sequence is TGCAGCGTTGAAGTGGTTAGCAGAGAGACCCAGTACTTC.

This chain connects TRBV28 to TRBJ1-2; 9 bases are shared with TRBD1. V was clipped by 6 bases and J by 4 bases; unmatched bases: 6. The CDR3 extends over 14 amino acids. Germline V gene lookup returns CDR1 MDHEN and CDR2 SYDVKM. CDR3 residues: CASSTGGQVYGYTF. CDR3 in DNA: TGTGCCAGCAGCACAGGGGGCCAGGTCTATGGCTACACCTTC.

A few counts support this clonotype. In DNA form, the CDR3 reads TGCGCCAGCAGCTTAGGTGACAGAGTGTCCTACGAGCAGTACTTC. This encodes CASSLGDRVSYEQYF. The chain combines TRBV5-1 with TRBJ2-7; tentative D call: TRBD1 (5 bases). Germline V gives CDR1 SGHRS, CDR2 YFSETQ. V gave up 2 bases and J gave up 1 base, with 13 bases separating them. The CDR3 sequence is 15 residues long.

This clonotype has a handful of counts. This chain joins TRBV28 and TRBJ1-6, with TRBD1 matching 7 bases. CDR1 is MDHEN and CDR2 is SYDVKM in the germline V gene. The CDR3 has 13 amino acids. With V trimmed by 5 bases and J by 7 bases, 2 bases remained unmatched. The DNA of the CDR3 is TGTGCCAGCAGTACAGGGGTCAATTCACCCCTCCACTTT. Its translation: CASSTGVNSPLHF.

V and J are TRBV27 and TRBJ2-1, with 7 nucleotides matching TRBD2. The DNA end is more similar to TRBJ2-7, so the J call may be wrong. This CDR3 region has 18 residues. CDR1 is MNHEY and CDR2 is SMNVEV in the germline V gene (reference sequence). The CDR3 loop is CASRTQTLGGSSYNEQYF. DNA for the CDR3: TGTGCCAGCAGGACACAAACTCTCGGCGGGAGCTCCTACAATGAGCAGTACTTC.

This clonotype was picked up a small number of times. This chain uses TRBV20-1 with TRBJ2-1; 8 bases agree with TRBD2. With V trimmed by 8 bases and J by 8 bases, 17 bases remained unmatched. This CDR3 comprises 15 residues. Germline V gives CDR1 DFQATT, CDR2 SNEGSKA (reference sequence). CDR3 amino acids: CSTRGGSGSKDEQFF. In DNA, the CDR3 is TGCAGTACCCGGGGAGGGAGCGGGAGTAAGGATGAGCAGTTCTTC.

The rearrangement links TRBV7-8 to TRBJ2-1, with 9 positions matching TRBD2. Germline CDR1 SGHVS, CDR2 FQNEAQ. This CDR3 spans 18 amino acids. Trimming took 1 base from V and 4 from J; bases not matched to a gene: 11. This CDR3 is CASSLEAGGPSEYNEQFF. CDR3 in DNA: TGTGCCAGCAGCTTAGAAGCGGGAGGCCCGTCTGAATACAATGAGCAGTTCTTC.

The chain has TRBV7-6 and TRBJ2-5; 7 bases agree with TRBD2. CDR3 length equals 15 residues. Germline CDR1 and CDR2: SGHVS and FNYEAQ. V trimming: 1 base; J trimming: 5 bases; junction bases outside the gene matches: 7. CDR3 nucleotide sequence: TGTGCCAGCAGCTTAGATCCAGCGGGGAGGGAGACCCAGTACTTC. It translates to CASSLDPAGRETQYF.

This clonotype was observed a few times. The genes are TRBV29-1 and TRBJ2-5, with a possible D match to TRBD2 (6 bases). Trimming removed 6 bases from V and 5 bases from J, with 22 bases in between. The CDR3 totals 15 residues. Per germline, CDR1 SQVTM and CDR2 ANQGSEA. CDR3 loop: CSVDSGTLGGETQYF. DNA for the CDR3: TGCAGCGTAGACTCCGGGACCCTCGGAGGGGAGACCCAGTACTTC.

This clonotype was counted a few times. This chain links TRBV6-2 or TRBV6-3 with TRBJ2-7; D is undetermined. The germline CDR1 and CDR2 sequences are MNHEY and SVGEGT. The CDR3 totals 14 residues. The V end lost 4 bases, the J end lost 3 bases, and 13 bases lay between the germline ends. CDR3 region: CASSSRPGNYEQYF. The CDR3 region has the DNA TGTGCCAGCAGTTCCCGCCCAGGTAACTACGAGCAGTACTTC.

This clonotype was seen more than once but under ten times. V and J are TRBV20-1 and TRBJ2-7; 8 bases are a match to TRBD2. The CDR3 is 14 amino acids. Germline lookup yields CDR1 DFQATT and CDR2 SNEGSKA (reference sequence). Trimming took 2 bases from V and 5 from J; bases not matched to a gene: 8. CDR3 region: CSARWLAGLNEQYF. The CDR3 DNA reads as TGCAGTGCTAGATGGTTAGCGGGGCTCAACGAGCAGTACTTC.

V usage is TRBV2 and J usage is TRBJ2-1; D is uncertain. TRBJ2-7 explains the end of the DNA better; the J call may be wrong. Germline lookup yields CDR1 SNHLY and CDR2 FYNNEI. The CDR3 consists of 12 residues. The CDR3 protein is CASRVFAYEQYF. Written as DNA, the CDR3 is TGTGCCAGCAGAGTGTTTGCCTACGAGCAGTACTTC.

The chain couples TRBV30 to TRBJ2-7; D is ambiguous. The V end was cut by 0 bases, the J end by 2 bases, with 11 bases between. The CDR3 runs to 14 residues. Germline lookup yields CDR1 GTSNPN and CDR2 SVGIG (reference sequence). The CDR3 sequence is CAWSVADVTYEQYF. The CDR3 region has the DNA TGTGCCTGGAGTGTGGCAGACGTTACCTACGAGCAGTACTTC.

The chain joins TRBV20-1 to TRBJ2-7; D uncertain. This CDR3 comprises 15 residues. Trimming shortened V by 6 bases and J by 7 bases, and 25 bases separated the two germline ends. Germline V CDR1 and CDR2: DFQATT, SNEGSKA (reference sequence). CDR3 residues: CSAGRMGGSYNEQYF. As DNA, the CDR3 is TGCAGTGCGGGTCGAATGGGTGGGTCCTACAATGAGCAGTACTTC.

This rearrangement joins TRBV7-3 to TRBJ2-1; tentatively, D is TRBD1 (6 bases). The CDR3 sequence is 16 residues long. From germline, CDR1 is SGHTA and CDR2 FQGTGA. The V end lost 2 bases, the J end lost 6 bases, and 17 bases lay between the germline ends. CDR3 loop: CASSLLGRGVSNEQFF. CDR3 nucleotide sequence: TGTGCCAGCAGCTTACTCGGCAGGGGTGTTAGCAATGAGCAGTTCTTC.

This chain links TRBV4-2 with TRBJ2-5; 8 positions agree with TRBD2. Germline V gives CDR1 LGHNA, CDR2 YNFKEQ. The ends lost 1 base at V and 5 bases at J; junction bases unmatched: 9. The CDR3 spans 16 residues. Here the CDR3 reads CASSQAFGRAQETQYF. The CDR3 DNA is TGTGCCAGCAGCCAAGCTTTCGGGAGGGCCCAGGAGACCCAGTACTTC.

The genes are TRBV4-2 and TRBJ2-5; 7 bases are a match to TRBD2. Germline-derived CDR1 and CDR2 are LGHNA and YNFKEQ. Losses at the gene ends were 4 bases for V and 11 bases for J; bases not matched to a gene: 22. The length of the CDR3 is 17 residues. CDR3 protein: CASSPMTSGKPYNEQYF. The DNA of the CDR3 is TGTGCCAGCAGCCCGATGACCAGCGGGAAACCCTACAATGAGCAGTACTTC.

This clonotype was counted only a few times. The chain couples TRBV12-3 or TRBV12-4 to TRBJ2-5; TRBD1 is a possible D gene (6 bases). This CDR3 is built from 15 residues. V lost 3 bases to trimming and J lost 5 bases, with 16 bases between them. The CDR3: CASSLVGGVLETQYF. The CDR3 bases are TGTGCCAGCAGTTTGGTAGGGGGAGTGCTGGAGACCCAGTACTTC.

The chain is built from TRBV3-1 and TRBJ2-1, with a tentative D call TRBD2 (6 bases). The J call may be in error: the DNA end matches TRBJ2-7 better. CDR3 length: 19 residues. The V gene's germline CDR1 is LGHDT and CDR2 YNNKEL (reference sequence). The chain's CDR3 is CASSQDSPTSPYSYNEQYF. CDR3 DNA sequence: TGTGCCAGCAGCCAAGATTCGCCGACTAGTCCCTACTCCTACAATGAGCAGTACTTC.

This clonotype was seen only a few times. V gene TRBV12-3 or TRBV12-4 combines with J gene TRBJ2-2, with 12 bases matching TRBD1. The CDR3 length is 21 residues. Trimming at V came to 1 base and at J to 6 bases, leaving 18 bases not matched to a gene. The chain's CDR3 is CASSLDFPGQGARSSAGELFF. In DNA form, the CDR3 reads TGTGCCAGCAGTTTAGATTTTCCGGGACAGGGGGCTAGAAGTTCGGCCGGGGAGCTGTTTTTT.

Concerning this clonotype itself: One base away lies a much larger clone, so this may be a sequencing read error. The rearrangement joins TRBV5-1 to TRBJ2-6; unclear D gene. Germline CDR1 reads SGHRS; CDR2 reads YFSETQ. Trimming removed 3 bases from V and 2 bases from J, with 12 bases in between. The CDR3 length is 16 residues. CDR3 in amino acids: CASSSDGTTGANVLTF. DNA for the CDR3: TGCGCCAGCAGCTCGGACGGTACAACTGGGGCCAACGTCCTGACTTTC. Looking up the rest from reference TRBV5-1 and TRBJ2-6 gives the full variable domain: KAGVTQTPRYLIKTRGQQVTLSCSPISGHRSVSWYQQTPGQGLQFLFEYFSETQRNKGNFPGRFSGRQFSNSRSEMNVSTLELGDSALYLCASSSDGTTGANVLTFGAGSRLTVL.

This clonotype was seen a handful of times. The chain carries TRBV27 and TRBJ2-1; D possibly uses TRBD1 or TRBD2 (5 bases each). CDR1 MNHEY and CDR2 SMNVEV come from the germline V gene (reference sequence). This CDR3 spans 13 amino acids. V dropped 10 bases and J dropped 6 bases, with 16 bases sitting between them. CDR3 sequence: CATGPRNSNEQFF. CDR3 in DNA: TGTGCCACGGGGCCCCGAAATTCCAATGAGCAGTTCTTC.

This clonotype was seen only a few times. The chain links TRBV7-2 to TRBJ2-3, with 9 nucleotides matching TRBD1. The germline V gene has CDR1 SGHTA and CDR2 FQGNSA. The CDR3 is 15 amino acids. With 5 bases clipped from V and 4 bases from J, the junction kept 7 bases outside the gene matches. The CDR3 loop is CASSVNRGPADTQYF. CDR3 sequence (DNA): TGTGCCAGCAGCGTAAACAGGGGGCCGGCAGATACGCAGTATTTT.

This chain uses TRBV28 with TRBJ1-2; TRBD1 agrees at 10 bases. Looked up from germline, CDR1 is MDHEN and CDR2 is SYDVKM. Germline trimming cut 3 bases from V and 8 bases from J; bases unmatched to any gene: 18. CDR3 length: 18 residues. The DNA of the CDR3 is TGTGCCAGCAGTTTGTACCTCCTCAGACAGGGGGCGGTCGGCGGCTACACCTTC. Its translation is CASSLYLLRQGAVGGYTF.